This is a list of T cell receptor beta chains from one sample in a study of CD8 T cells in ankylosing spondylitis. Each CDR3 protein gets one entry after TCRdb re-called the 5' RACE reads with MiXCR. Here the sample spans about 450,000 distinct CDR3 sequences, 26% being singletons. Sequenced: blood, either unsorted or a sorted T cell fraction (not recorded which). The source of these receptors is a male donor with ankylosing spondylitis. The CDR3 runs from the conserved cysteine through the conserved F or W. The order of the fields is CDR3 protein, CDR3 DNA, D gene, J gene, V gene, clone size. A D gene is named only where the DNA matches it firmly. Size is omitted from some rows. Given values are once, few, many or a class for expanded clones.

CSSEVSYNEQFF TGCAGCTCGGAAGTCTCCTACAATGAGCAGTTCTTC . TRBJ2-1 TRBV20-1 .
CASSRWLAGETGELFF TGTGCCAGCAGTCGGTGGCTAGCGGGAGAAACCGGGGAGCTGTTTTTT TRBD2 TRBJ2-2 TRBV11-2 few
CASSLGGLVEETQYF TGTGCCAGCAGCTTAGGGGGACTAGTTGAAGAGACCCAGTACTTC TRBD2 TRBJ2-5 TRBV7-7 .
CASRIGYGYTF TGTGCCAGCAGGATAGGCTATGGCTACACCTTC . TRBJ1-2 TRBV2 .
CASSPPGSSTEAFF TGTGCCAGCTCACCACCGGGGTCCTCCACTGAAGCTTTCTTT . TRBJ1-1 TRBV18 few
CASSPFLNYEQFF TGCGCCAGCAGCCCCTTTTTGAATTATGAGCAGTTCTTC . TRBJ2-1 TRBV5-1 few
CASSPFNEQFF TGTGCCAGCAGTCCCTTCAATGAGCAGTTCTTC . TRBJ2-1 TRBV12-3/TRBV12-4 many
CASSSTTGELFF TGTGCCAGCAGTTCTACAACCGGGGAGCTGTTTTTT . TRBJ2-2 TRBV12-3/TRBV12-4 many
CATSRDLSRGMTYEQYF TGTGCCACCAGCAGAGACTTGTCCAGGGGAATGACCTACGAGCAGTACTTC . TRBJ2-7 TRBV15 .
CASSQDAWGSNQPQHF TGTGCCAGCAGCCAGGACGCATGGGGAAGCAATCAGCCCCAGCATTTT . TRBJ1-5 TRBV2 few
CSARVWDRGNYGYTF TGCAGTGCTAGAGTTTGGGACAGGGGAAACTATGGCTACACCTTC TRBD1 TRBJ1-2 TRBV20-1 .
CASSMSLGTDTQYF TGTGCCAGCAGTATGAGTTTGGGCACAGATACGCAGTATTTT . TRBJ2-3 TRBV2 .
CATSDGGGNTGELFF TGTGCCACCAGTGATGGTGGGGGCAACACCGGGGAGCTGTTTTTT . TRBJ2-2 TRBV24-1 .
CSVGTDYNSPLHF TGCAGCGTCGGGACAGACTATAATTCACCCCTCCACTTT TRBD1 TRBJ1-6 TRBV20-1 .
CAISDSLAGSYNEQFF TGTGCCATCAGTGACTCCCTAGCGGGCTCCTACAATGAGCAGTTCTTC TRBD2 TRBJ2-1 TRBV10-3 few
CATRRGLGEKLFF TGTGCCACCAGAAGAGGTTTGGGGGAAAAACTGTTTTTT . TRBJ1-4 TRBV15 .
CAINDRTSGSQETQYF TGTGCCATCAACGACCGGACTAGCGGTTCCCAAGAGACCCAGTACTTC TRBD2 TRBJ2-5 TRBV10-3 .
CATSIRPPGELFF TGTGCCACCAGCATCAGACCCCCCGGGGAGCTGTTTTTT . TRBJ2-2 TRBV15 .
CASSLRVDSPLHF TGCGCCAGCAGCTTGCGTGTGGATTCACCCCTCCACTTT . TRBJ1-6 TRBV5-1 few
CSASKDRGLGTEAFF TGCAGTGCTAGTAAGGACAGGGGGCTCGGCACTGAAGCTTTCTTT TRBD1 TRBJ1-1 TRBV20-1 .
CASSLPPRLAGVFNEQFF TGTGCCAGCAGCTTACCCCCCAGACTAGCGGGCGTCTTTAATGAGCAGTTCTTC TRBD2 TRBJ2-1 TRBV11-1 many
CASSLEGTSSSYEQYF TGTGCCAGCAGCTTAGAAGGGACTTCGAGCTCCTACGAGCAGTACTTC . TRBJ2-7 TRBV7-2 few
CSARKGGVRTDTQYF TGCAGTGCTAGAAAAGGGGGCGTTCGCACAGATACGCAGTATTTT TRBD1 TRBJ2-3 TRBV20-1 .
CASRLGGRKTYEQYF TGTGCCAGCAGACTTGGCGGGCGGAAAACCTACGAGCAGTACTTC . TRBJ2-7 TRBV12-3/TRBV12-4 .
CSARGDGNNEKLFF TGCAGTGCTAGAGGAGACGGGAATAATGAAAAACTGTTTTTT . TRBJ1-4 TRBV20-1 few
CASSLVTGGNQPQHF TGTGCCAGCAGCTTAGTAACAGGGGGCAATCAGCCCCAGCATTTT TRBD1 TRBJ1-5 TRBV7-2 once
CASSLVAGGSGNTIYF TGCGCCAGCAGCTTGGTGGCAGGGGGCTCTGGAAACACCATATATTTT TRBD1 TRBJ1-3 TRBV5-1 few
CASSPRSGSGYGYTF TGTGCCAGCAGTCCGCGGTCTGGGAGTGGCTATGGCTACACCTTC . TRBJ1-2 TRBV2 .
CASSQGPLNTEAFF TGTGCCAGCAGCCAGGGGCCCTTAAACACTGAAGCTTTCTTT . TRBJ1-1 TRBV11-3 few
CASSLGTGTSGYNEQFF TGTGCCAGCAGTTTAGGGACCGGGACTAGTGGCTACAATGAGCAGTTCTTC TRBD2 TRBJ2-1 TRBV27 .
CATSDFRGSGTDTQYF TGTGCCACCAGTGATTTTCGCGGGAGCGGCACAGATACGCAGTATTTT TRBD2 TRBJ2-3 TRBV24-1 few
CASEGTGSSYEQYF TGTGCCAGCGAAGGGACAGGGAGCTCCTACGAGCAGTACTTC TRBD1 TRBJ2-7 TRBV3-1 .
CSALGFSGNTIYF TGCAGTGCTCTCGGTTTCTCTGGAAACACCATATATTTT . TRBJ1-3 TRBV20-1 many
CASERVGSGANVLTF TGTGCCAGCGAAAGAGTTGGCTCTGGGGCCAACGTCCTGACTTTC . TRBJ2-6 TRBV5-5 .
CASSGRGGREKLFF TGCGCCAGCAGCGGGAGGGGGGGCCGTGAAAAACTGTTTTTT . TRBJ1-4 TRBV5-1 .
CSVYQANYGYTF TGCAGTGTGTACCAGGCTAACTATGGCTACACCTTC . TRBJ1-2 TRBV20-1 few
CASSLGTGDFSGANVLTF TGTGCCAGCAGCTTAGGAACAGGGGACTTCTCTGGGGCCAACGTCCTGACTTTC . TRBJ2-6 TRBV11-2 .
CASSRPGPSSGELFF TGTGCCAGCAGCCGACCCGGACCGAGCTCCGGGGAGCTGTTTTTT . TRBJ2-2 TRBV3-1 few
CASTRQDKTHRQYF TGTGCCAGCACCCGACAGGACAAAACCCACCGACAGTACTTC . TRBJ2-7 TRBV2 .
CSAVEHSSYNEQFF TGCAGTGCTGTTGAACACAGCTCCTACAATGAGCAGTTCTTC . TRBJ2-1 TRBV20-1 few
CAWSLEKDRGLNGYTF TGTGCCTGGAGCCTAGAGAAGGACAGGGGGCTGAACGGCTACACCTTC TRBD1 TRBJ1-2 TRBV30 few
CASSIDSLRGYTF TGTGCCAGCAGCATCGACAGCCTTCGGGGCTACACCTTC . TRBJ1-2 TRBV9 .
CASSYRLANNEQFF TGTGCCAGCAGCTACCGACTAGCGAACAATGAGCAGTTCTTC TRBD2 TRBJ2-1 TRBV7-2 .
CASSLDSSGEQETQYF TGCGCCAGCAGCTTGGATTCCTCCGGGGAACAAGAGACCCAGTACTTC . TRBJ2-5 TRBV5-1 few
CASSPGSGGPNQPQHF TGCGCCAGCAGCCCCGGGTCGGGAGGGCCCAATCAGCCCCAGCATTTT . TRBJ1-5 TRBV5-1 .
CAISDNRAMNTEAFF TGTGCCATCAGCGATAACAGGGCCATGAACACTGAAGCTTTCTTT . TRBJ1-1 TRBV10-3 .
CASSLARLAGQDTQYF TGTGCCAGCAGCTTAGCTAGGCTAGCGGGTCAGGATACGCAGTATTTT TRBD2 TRBJ2-3 TRBV7-8 .
CATMDRGIYGYTF TGTGCCACGATGGACAGGGGGATCTATGGCTACACCTTC TRBD1 TRBJ1-2 TRBV2 .
CASSLLRHTEAFF TGTGCCAGCAGCTTACTCCGACACACTGAAGCTTTCTTT . TRBJ1-1 TRBV7-9 .
CASSWGRSGANVLTF TGTGCCAGCAGCTGGGGGCGATCTGGGGCCAACGTCCTGACTTTC . TRBJ2-6 TRBV5-6 many
CASSSASSYNEQFF TGTGCCAGCAGCTCCGCCTCTTCCTACAATGAGCAGTTCTTC . TRBJ2-1 TRBV7-2 .
CAWSYQGAGNTEAFF TGTGCCTGGAGTTACCAGGGGGCAGGGAACACTGAAGCTTTCTTT TRBD1 TRBJ1-1 TRBV30 .
CASRPWTADISGNTIYF TGCGCCAGCAGACCCTGGACAGCCGACATCTCTGGAAACACCATATATTTT . TRBJ1-3 TRBV5-1 few
CASSPSRLEIYGYTF TGTGCCAGCAGCCCCTCAAGGCTAGAAATCTATGGCTACACCTTC . TRBJ1-2 TRBV6-1 few
CASSATAGLSYNEQFF TGCGCCAGCAGTGCAACAGCGGGACTCTCCTACAATGAGCAGTTCTTC TRBD2 TRBJ2-1 TRBV10-1 few
CSARGDSYKVEQYF TGCAGTGCTAGAGGGGACTCCTATAAGGTCGAGCAGTACTTC . TRBJ2-7 TRBV20-1 many
CASSLGGQKKNIQYF TGTGCCAGCAGTTTGGGGGGACAGAAGAAAAACATTCAGTACTTC . TRBJ2-4 TRBV12-3/TRBV12-4 .
CASRDTVQENEQFF TGTGCCAGCAGAGATACCGTACAGGAGAATGAGCAGTTCTTC . TRBJ2-1 TRBV2 .
CASSFFKGASTGELFF TGTGCCAGCAGTTTTTTTAAGGGGGCAAGCACCGGGGAGCTGTTTTTT TRBD1 TRBJ2-2 TRBV12-3/TRBV12-4 .